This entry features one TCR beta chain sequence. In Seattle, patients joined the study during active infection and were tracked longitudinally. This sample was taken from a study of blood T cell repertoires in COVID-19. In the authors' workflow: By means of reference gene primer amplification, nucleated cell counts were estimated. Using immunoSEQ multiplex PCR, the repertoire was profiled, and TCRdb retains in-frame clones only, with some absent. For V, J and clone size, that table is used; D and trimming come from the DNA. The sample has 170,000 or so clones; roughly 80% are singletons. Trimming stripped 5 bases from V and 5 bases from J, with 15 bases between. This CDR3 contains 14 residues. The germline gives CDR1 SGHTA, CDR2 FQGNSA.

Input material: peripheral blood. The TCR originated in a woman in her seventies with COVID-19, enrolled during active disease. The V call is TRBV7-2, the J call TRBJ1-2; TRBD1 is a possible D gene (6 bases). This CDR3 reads CASSVERQVYGYTF. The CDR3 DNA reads TGTGCCAGCAGCGTGGAACGACAGGTTTATGGCTACACCTTC.